This T cell receptor beta chain emerged from a study of shared clonotypes between healthy human individuals. Study results and caveats: Among the subsets, naive ones generally showed larger estimated richness than memory ones.

Data came from immunoSEQ multiplex PCR; TCRdb stores just in-frame clones and leaves some out. Of approximately 320,000 clones in the sample, more than 75% were seen once. With 1 base removed from V and 4 bases from J, the gap between germline ends came to 16 bases. The CDR3 has 16 amino acids. The V gene's germline CDR1 is SGHDN and CDR2 FVKESK. A note on this clone: Its target is not known.

Specimen: memory CD8+ T cells sorted from blood. Subset here: CD45RO+ cells pooled with CCR7-negative TemRA cells. The rearrangement joins TRBV14 to TRBJ1-2, with a tentative D call TRBD1 (6 bases). The TCR comes from a man younger than 35 in good health. Written as DNA, the CDR3 is TGTGCCAGCAGCCAAGGGACAGACGAGTTTGGCTATGGCTACACCTTC. Amino acid sequence: CASSQGTDEFGYGYTF.